These T cell receptor beta chains were read from a single sample in a study of radiotherapy plus CTLA-4 blockade in lung cancer. The method was immunoSEQ multiplex PCR; TCRdb's version includes in-frame clones alone and lacks a portion of them. The sample consists of 75,000 to 95,000 clones, 72% of them appearing once. This specimen was peripheral blood, taken from a patient treated with radiotherapy plus ipilimumab. Source of these receptors: a human donor with non-small cell lung cancer that progressed on radiotherapy plus ipilimumab. CDR3s leave out the opening cysteine and the closing phenylalanine or tryptophan.

j_call | v_call | cdr3_aa
TRBJ2-3 | TRBV9 | ASSHPLRDSKDTQY
TRBJ2-7 | TRBV4-1 | ASSQGNGVSSYEQY
TRBJ2-3 | TRBV15 | ATKASGSTDTQY
TRBJ2-5 | TRBV30 | AWSALAVQETQY
TRBJ2-3 | TRBV5-1 | ASSNQQGDTDTQY
TRBJ1-5 | TRBV18 | ATTGGSNQPQH
TRBJ2-3 | TRBV19 | ASSIGITSTDTQY
TRBJ2-7 | TRBV2 | ASSETGMTTYEQY
TRBJ1-4 | TRBV5-1 | ASRGTGDSGEKLF
TRBJ1-4 | TRBV7-9 | ASSLARGTPNEKLF
TRBJ1-2 | TRBV11-2 | ASSLDPGVGYT
TRBJ1-2 | TRBV5-4 | ASTSMTELYGYT
TRBJ1-5 | TRBV6-5 | ASRQGGNQPQH
TRBJ1-1 | TRBV6-1 | ASSEAGVNTEAF
TRBJ1-6 | TRBV4-1 | ASSKDTSTPPLH
TRBJ2-1 | TRBV4-2 | ASSQEPLGGWNEQF
TRBJ2-7 | TRBV30 | AWTRDLASYEQY
TRBJ1-5 | TRBV7-2 | ASSPGGVGNQPQH
TRBJ2-7 | TRBV5-1 | ASSLGQAYNEQY
TRBJ1-1 | TRBV6-1 | ASSESGGYTEAF
TRBJ2-2 | TRBV6-6 | ASSYGLTNTGELF
TRBJ1-2 | TRBV5-4 | ASSLGAETGKGGYT
TRBJ2-3 | TRBV19 | ASSMVPSWTDTQY
TRBJ1-5 | TRBV28 | ASSYPAGNQPQH
TRBJ2-7 | TRBV6-5 | ASSSSGEQY
TRBJ1-5 | TRBV19 | ASSVSTGVVNQPQH
TRBJ1-1 | TRBV7-9 | ASSGSGGPNTEAF
TRBJ2-2 | TRBV9 | ASSVWDQNTGELF
TRBJ2-5 | TRBV29-1 | SARLGVSQETQY
TRBJ2-7 | TRBV27 | ATGQGNEQY
TRBJ2-2 | TRBV28 | ASSLRGGPAVGTGELF
TRBJ1-2 | TRBV9 | ASSVAGNQDYGYT
TRBJ1-3 | TRBV6-1 | ASSEGSYSGNTIY
TRBJ2-1 | TRBV4-3 | ASSQDGVLSSYNEQF
TRBJ1-1 | TRBV9 | ASSVDQTREAF
TRBJ1-5 | TRBV28 | ASSLPGANQPQH
TRBJ1-2 | TRBV11-2 | ASSLERASGYT
TRBJ1-5 | TRBV15 | ATSDTLGQMGNQPQH
TRBJ2-5 | TRBV2 | ASRPEDTWTQY